This T cell receptor beta chain emerged from a study of CD8 T cells in ankylosing spondylitis. There are a few counts of this clonotype. Antigen specificity is unknown. V gave up 6 bases and J gave up 9 bases, with 18 bases separating them. There are 13 residues in the CDR3. CDR1 is DFQATT and CDR2 is SNEGSKA in the germline V gene (reference sequence). Study-wide points: CD8+ by phenotype, disease-linked clones were relatively rare in peripheral blood. A motif in TCR beta, a set of roughly 8 highly homologous variants, appeared characteristic of ankylosing spondylitis blood. Disease-associated clones were reportedly significantly overrepresented in matched ankylosing spondylitis synovial fluid.

Libraries of TCR beta came from quantitative 5'-RACE with molecular barcodes. In TCRdb, the 5' RACE reads were re-called with MiXCR into one record per CDR3 protein. The sample lists 120,000 to 150,000 distinct CDR3 sequences; approximately 9.2% were seen once. The sequence was obtained from a male donor with ankylosing spondylitis. Input material: synovial fluid, either unsorted or a sorted T cell fraction (not recorded which). This chain joins TRBV20-1 and TRBJ2-1; TRBD2 might be the D (7 bases). The CDR3 nucleotides read TGCAGTGCCCCAAGGGGGGGTGCGGGTGAGCAGTTCTTC. As protein: CSAPRGGAGEQFF.